The sequence of this T cell receptor (beta chain) was determined in a study of T cells after posttransplantation cyclophosphamide. Study-wide results and caveats: Recipient CMV seropositivity and CMV reactivation strongly tracked TRB clonality. TRB overlap between skin or GI tissue T cells and blood was limited. Donor-recipient repertoire similarity was low at 1-2 months, rising over year one.

This CDR3 is 13 amino acids long. The V gene end was trimmed by 6 bases and the J gene end by 8 bases; junction bases not matched to a gene: 5. CDR1 and CDR2 from the germline V gene are LNHDA and SQIVND (reference sequence). Measured with immunoSEQ multiplex PCR; TCRdb has only the in-frame clones, and not every one. This sample carries some 43,000 clones, none of them present only once. This clone has more than one count but fewer than ten. Its target is unknown. Possible read error: a much larger clone is one base away. On the day of bone marrow donation, the related graft donor provided peripheral blood.

This TCR derives from a man in his forties or fifties in good health, CMV-negative, and a related stem cell transplant donor. Material: PBMCs. The chain recombines TRBV19 with TRBJ2-3; TRBD2 agrees at 10 bases. Here the CDR3 DNA reads TGTGCCAGTAGGAGCGGGAGGGCAGGTACGCAGTATTTT. This codes for CASRSGRAGTQYF. Full variable domain (rest looked up from reference TRBV19 and TRBJ2-3): DGGITQSPKYLFRKEGQNVTLSCEQNLNHDAMYWYRQDPGQGLRLIYYSQIVNDFQKGDIAEGYSVSREKKESFPLTVTSAQKNPTAFYLCASRSGRAGTQYFGPGTRLTVL.